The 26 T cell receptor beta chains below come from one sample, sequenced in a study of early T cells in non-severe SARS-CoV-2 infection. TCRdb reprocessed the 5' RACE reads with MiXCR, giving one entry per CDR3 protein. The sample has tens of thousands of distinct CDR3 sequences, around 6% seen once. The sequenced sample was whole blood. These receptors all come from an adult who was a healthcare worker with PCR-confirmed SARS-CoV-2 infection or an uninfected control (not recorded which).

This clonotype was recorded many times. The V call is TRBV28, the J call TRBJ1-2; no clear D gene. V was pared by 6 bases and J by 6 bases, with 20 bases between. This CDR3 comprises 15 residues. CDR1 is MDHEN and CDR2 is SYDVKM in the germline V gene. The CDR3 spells CASSPTMRIWDGYTF. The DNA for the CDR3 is TGTGCCAGCAGCCCTACCATGCGTATTTGGGATGGCTACACCTTC.

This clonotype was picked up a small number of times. For the CDR3, the DNA is TGTGCCAGCAGCTCACCGGGACATTCAACTAATGAAAAACTGTTTTTT. Protein product: CASSSPGHSTNEKLFF. This chain uses TRBV7-9 with TRBJ1-4; maybe TRBD1 (6 bases). The CDR3 loop spans 16 amino acids. V shed 4 bases and J shed 0 bases, with 12 bases lying between them. CDR1 SEHNR and CDR2 FQNEAQ come from the germline V gene (reference sequence).

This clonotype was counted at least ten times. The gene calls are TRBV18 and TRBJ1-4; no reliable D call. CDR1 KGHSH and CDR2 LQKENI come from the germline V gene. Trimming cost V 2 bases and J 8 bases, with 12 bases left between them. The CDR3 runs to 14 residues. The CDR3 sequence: CASSPGWIEEKLFF. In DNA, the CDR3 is TGTGCCAGCTCACCAGGTTGGATTGAGGAAAAACTGTTTTTT.

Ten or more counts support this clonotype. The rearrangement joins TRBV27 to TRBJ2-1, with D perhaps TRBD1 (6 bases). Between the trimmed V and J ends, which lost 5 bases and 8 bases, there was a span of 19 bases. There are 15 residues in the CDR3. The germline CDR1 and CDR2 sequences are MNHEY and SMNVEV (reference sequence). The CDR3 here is CASSGPGTGRHEQFF. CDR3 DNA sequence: TGTGCCAGCAGTGGACCCGGCACAGGGAGACATGAGCAGTTCTTC.

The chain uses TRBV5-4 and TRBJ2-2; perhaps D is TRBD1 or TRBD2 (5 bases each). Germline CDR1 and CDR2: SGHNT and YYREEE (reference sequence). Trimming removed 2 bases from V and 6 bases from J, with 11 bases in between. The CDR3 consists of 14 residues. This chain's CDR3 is CASSLGTQAGELFF. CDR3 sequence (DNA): TGTGCCAGCAGCTTAGGGACCCAAGCCGGGGAGCTGTTTTTT. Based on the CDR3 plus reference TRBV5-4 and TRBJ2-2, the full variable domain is ETGVTQSPTHLIKTRGQQVTLRCSSQSGHNTVSWYQQALGQGPQFIFQYYREEENGRGNFPPRFSGLQFPNYSSELNVNALELDDSALYLCASSLGTQAGELFFGEGSRLTVL.

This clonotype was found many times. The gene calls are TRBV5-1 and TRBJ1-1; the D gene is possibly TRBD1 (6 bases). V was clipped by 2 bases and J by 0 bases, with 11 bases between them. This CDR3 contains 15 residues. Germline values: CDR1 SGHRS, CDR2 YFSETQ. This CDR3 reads CASSLSTGMNTEAFF. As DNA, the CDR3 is TGCGCCAGCAGCTTATCTACAGGGATGAACACTGAAGCTTTCTTT.

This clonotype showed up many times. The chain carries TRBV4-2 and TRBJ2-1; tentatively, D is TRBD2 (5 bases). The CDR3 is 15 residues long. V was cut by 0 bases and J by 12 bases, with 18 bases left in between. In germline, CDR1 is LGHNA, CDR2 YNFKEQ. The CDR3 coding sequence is TGTGCCAGCAGCCAAGATAGAGCTAGCAGCCTATGGCAGTTCTTC. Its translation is CASSQDRASSLWQFF.

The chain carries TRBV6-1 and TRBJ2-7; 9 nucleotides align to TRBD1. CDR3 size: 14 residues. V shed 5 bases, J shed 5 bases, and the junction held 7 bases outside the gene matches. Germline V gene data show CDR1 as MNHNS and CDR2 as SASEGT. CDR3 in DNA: TGTGCCAGCAGTAAAACAGGGGGCGGAAACGAGCAGTACTTC. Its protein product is CASSKTGGGNEQYF.

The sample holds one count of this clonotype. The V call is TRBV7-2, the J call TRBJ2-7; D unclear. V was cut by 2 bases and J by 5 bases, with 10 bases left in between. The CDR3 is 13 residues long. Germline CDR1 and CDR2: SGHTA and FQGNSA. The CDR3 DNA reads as TGTGCCAGCAGCTTATTACGGGCGGACGAGCAGTACTTC. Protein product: CASSLLRADEQYF.

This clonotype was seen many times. This chain's CDR3 is CSAGTSGRAWAKNIQYF. The CDR3 bases are TGCAGTGCAGGGACTAGCGGGAGGGCTTGGGCCAAAAACATTCAGTACTTC. The V gene is TRBV20-1, the J gene TRBJ2-4; 16 bases agree with TRBD2. CDR3 length equals 17 residues. The V gene's germline CDR1 is DFQATT and CDR2 SNEGSKA (reference sequence). Losses at the gene ends were 6 bases for V and 1 base for J; bases not matched to a gene: 6.

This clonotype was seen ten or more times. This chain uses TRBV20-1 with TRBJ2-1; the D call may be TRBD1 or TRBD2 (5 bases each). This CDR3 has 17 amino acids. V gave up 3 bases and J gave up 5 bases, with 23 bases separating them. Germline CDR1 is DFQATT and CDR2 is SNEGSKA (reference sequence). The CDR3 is CSASGTPKTFLDNEQFF. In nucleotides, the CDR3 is TGCAGTGCTAGTGGGACGCCAAAAACGTTCCTCGACAATGAGCAGTTCTTC.

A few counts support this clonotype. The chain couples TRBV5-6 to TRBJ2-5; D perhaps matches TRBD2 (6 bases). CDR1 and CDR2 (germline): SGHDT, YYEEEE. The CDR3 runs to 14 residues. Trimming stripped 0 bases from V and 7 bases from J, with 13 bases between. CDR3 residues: CASSLAGTPGTQYF. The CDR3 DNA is TGTGCCAGCAGCTTGGCCGGGACTCCGGGGACCCAGTACTTC.

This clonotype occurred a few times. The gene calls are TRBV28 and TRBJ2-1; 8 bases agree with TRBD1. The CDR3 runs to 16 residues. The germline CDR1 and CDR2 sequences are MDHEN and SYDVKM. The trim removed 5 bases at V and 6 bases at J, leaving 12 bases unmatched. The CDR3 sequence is CASSPTTGVTFNEQFF. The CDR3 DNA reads TGTGCCAGCAGTCCGACGACAGGGGTCACCTTCAATGAGCAGTTCTTC.

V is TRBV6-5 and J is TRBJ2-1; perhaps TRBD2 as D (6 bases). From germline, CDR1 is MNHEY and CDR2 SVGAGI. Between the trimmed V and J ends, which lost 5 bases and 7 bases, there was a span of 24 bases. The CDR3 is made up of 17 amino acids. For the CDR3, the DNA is TGTGCCAGCAGTCCCCTCCCCCCCGGGGGAAGGGGTAATGAGCAGTTCTTC. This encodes CASSPLPPGGRGNEQFF.

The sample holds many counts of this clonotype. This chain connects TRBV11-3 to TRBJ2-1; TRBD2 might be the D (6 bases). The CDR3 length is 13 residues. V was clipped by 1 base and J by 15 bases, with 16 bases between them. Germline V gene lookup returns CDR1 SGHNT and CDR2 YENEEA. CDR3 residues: CASSLGTTASRFF. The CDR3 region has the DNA TGTGCCAGCAGCTTAGGGACTACCGCATCGCGGTTCTTC.

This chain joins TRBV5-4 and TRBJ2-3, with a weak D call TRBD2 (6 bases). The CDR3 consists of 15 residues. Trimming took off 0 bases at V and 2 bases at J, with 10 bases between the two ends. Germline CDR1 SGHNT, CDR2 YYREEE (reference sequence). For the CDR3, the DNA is TGTGCCAGCAGCTTGGACGGCGGGACCACAGATACGCAGTATTTT. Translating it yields CASSLDGGTTDTQYF.

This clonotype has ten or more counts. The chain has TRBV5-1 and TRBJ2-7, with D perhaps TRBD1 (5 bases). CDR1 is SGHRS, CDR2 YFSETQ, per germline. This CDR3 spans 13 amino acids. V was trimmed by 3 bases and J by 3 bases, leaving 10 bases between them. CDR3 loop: CASSSTDSYEQYF. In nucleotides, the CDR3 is TGCGCCAGCAGCTCAACAGACAGCTACGAGCAGTACTTC. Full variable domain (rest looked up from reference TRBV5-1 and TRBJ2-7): KAGVTQTPRYLIKTRGQQVTLSCSPISGHRSVSWYQQTPGQGLQFLFEYFSETQRNKGNFPGRFSGRQFSNSRSEMNVSTLELGDSALYLCASSSTDSYEQYFGPGTRLTVT.

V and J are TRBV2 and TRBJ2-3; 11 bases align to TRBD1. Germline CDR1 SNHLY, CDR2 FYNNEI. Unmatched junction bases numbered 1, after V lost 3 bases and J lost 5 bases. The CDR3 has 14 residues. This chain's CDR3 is CASSEDRGRDTQYF. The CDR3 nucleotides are TGTGCCAGCAGTGAGGACAGGGGGCGAGATACGCAGTATTTT.

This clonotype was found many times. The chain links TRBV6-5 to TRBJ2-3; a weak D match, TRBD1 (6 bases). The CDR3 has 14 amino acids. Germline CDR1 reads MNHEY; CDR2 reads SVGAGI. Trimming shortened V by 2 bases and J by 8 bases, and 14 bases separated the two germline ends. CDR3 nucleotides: TGTGCCAGCAGTTACCCATCCGCACAGGGTACGCAGTATTTT. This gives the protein CASSYPSAQGTQYF.

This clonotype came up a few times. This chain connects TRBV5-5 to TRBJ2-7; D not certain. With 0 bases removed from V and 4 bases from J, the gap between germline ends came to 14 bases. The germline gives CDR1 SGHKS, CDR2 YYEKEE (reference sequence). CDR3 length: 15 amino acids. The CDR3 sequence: CASSLEVGSWYEQYF. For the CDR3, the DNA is TGTGCCAGCAGCTTGGAAGTGGGTTCATGGTACGAGCAGTACTTC.

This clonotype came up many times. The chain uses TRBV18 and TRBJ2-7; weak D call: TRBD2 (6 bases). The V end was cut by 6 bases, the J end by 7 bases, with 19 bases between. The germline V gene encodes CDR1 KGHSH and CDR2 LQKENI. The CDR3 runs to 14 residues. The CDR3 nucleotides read TGTGCCAGCTCGCCCCGGGTCGGGGGTGAGGAGCAGTACTTC. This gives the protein CASSPRVGGEEQYF.

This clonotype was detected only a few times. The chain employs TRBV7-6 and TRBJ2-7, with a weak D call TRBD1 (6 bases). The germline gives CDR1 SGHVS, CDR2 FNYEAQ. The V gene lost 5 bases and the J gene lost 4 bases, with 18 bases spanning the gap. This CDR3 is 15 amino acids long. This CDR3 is CASSLQDSASYEQYF. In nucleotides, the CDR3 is TGTGCCAGCAGCCTACAGGACAGCGCATCGTACGAGCAGTACTTC. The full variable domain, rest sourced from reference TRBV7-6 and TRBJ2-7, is GAGVSQSPRYKVTKRGQDVALRCDPISGHVSLYWYRQALGQGPEFLTYFNYEAQQDKSGLPNDRFSAERPEGSISTLTIQRTEQRDSAMYRCASSLQDSASYEQYFGPGTRLTVT.

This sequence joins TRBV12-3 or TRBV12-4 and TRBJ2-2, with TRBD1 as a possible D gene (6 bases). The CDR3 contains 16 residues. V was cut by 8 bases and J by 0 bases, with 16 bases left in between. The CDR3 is CASRQTGTSNTGELFF. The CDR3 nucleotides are TGTGCCAGCCGACAAACCGGGACATCGAACACCGGGGAGCTGTTTTTT.

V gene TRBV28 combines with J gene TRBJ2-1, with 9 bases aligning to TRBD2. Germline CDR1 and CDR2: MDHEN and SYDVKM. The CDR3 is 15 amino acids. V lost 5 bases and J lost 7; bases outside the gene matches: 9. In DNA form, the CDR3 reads TGTGCCAGCAGTAAATTGGCGGGGGGGAGTAATGAGCAGTTCTTC. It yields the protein CASSKLAGGSNEQFF.

Written as DNA, the CDR3 is TGTGCCAGCAGTTTGCAACAGGGGTACACTGAAGCTTTCTTT. As protein: CASSLQQGYTEAFF. The chain uses TRBV28 and TRBJ1-1; 7 bases are a match to TRBD1. Germline trimming cut 3 bases from V and 3 bases from J; bases unmatched to any gene: 4. This CDR3 comprises 14 residues. The germline V gene has CDR1 MDHEN and CDR2 SYDVKM.

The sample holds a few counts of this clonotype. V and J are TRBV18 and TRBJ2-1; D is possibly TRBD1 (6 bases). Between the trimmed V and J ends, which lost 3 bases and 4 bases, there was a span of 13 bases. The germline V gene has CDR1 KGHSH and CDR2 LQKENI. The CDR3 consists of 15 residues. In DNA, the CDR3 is TGTGCCAGCTCACCTGAACAGGGCACGTACAATGAGCAGTTCTTC. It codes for CASSPEQGTYNEQFF.